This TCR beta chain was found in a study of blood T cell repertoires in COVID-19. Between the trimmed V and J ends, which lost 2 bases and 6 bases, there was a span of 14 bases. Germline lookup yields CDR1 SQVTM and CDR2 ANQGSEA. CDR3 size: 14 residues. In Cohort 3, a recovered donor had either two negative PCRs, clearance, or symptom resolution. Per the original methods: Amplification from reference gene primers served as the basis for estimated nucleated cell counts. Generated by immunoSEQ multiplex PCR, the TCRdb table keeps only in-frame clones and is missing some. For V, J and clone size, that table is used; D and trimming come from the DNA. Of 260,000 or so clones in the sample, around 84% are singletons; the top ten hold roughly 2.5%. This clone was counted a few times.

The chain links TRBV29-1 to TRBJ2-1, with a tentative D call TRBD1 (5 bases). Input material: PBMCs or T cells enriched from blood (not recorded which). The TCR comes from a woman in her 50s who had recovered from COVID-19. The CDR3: CSVERQSRGNEQFF. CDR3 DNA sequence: TGCAGCGTTGAACGACAGTCGAGAGGCAATGAGCAGTTCTTC.